This section outlines one T cell receptor beta chain sequence together with its context. Antigen specificity is unknown. Expressed TCRB transcripts were sequenced because the entire RNA isolate underwent reverse transcription. The assay was immunoSEQ multiplex PCR, and TCRdb's table has in-frame clones only and misses some. This table has roughly 610,000 clones, around a sixth appearing once. The source of the sample is a study of beta chain features in type 1 diabetes. CDR1 and CDR2 (germline): SGHAT, FQNNGV. CDR3 length equals 14 residues. Between the trimmed V and J ends, which lost 2 bases and 6 bases, there was a span of 10 bases. General study findings and limits: HLA effects on TCRB rearrangement stayed unresolved here.

This chain joins TRBV11-2 and TRBJ2-2; possible D gene TRBD1, 6 bases. Source material: naive CD4+ T cells from blood. The receptor was derived from a young man in good health. The CDR3: CASSLKGVSGELFF. DNA of the CDR3: TGTGCCAGCAGCTTAAAGGGGGTATCCGGGGAGCTGTTTTTT.